Presented here are 18 T cell receptor beta chains from one specimen sequenced in a study of blood T cells in healthy people across ages. Sample-barcoded 5' priming and a J-beta primer mix drove a second PCR of about 6 to 11 cycles. TCRdb fed the 5' RACE reads into MiXCR, producing one record per CDR3 protein. Among fewer than 1,200,000 distinct CDR3 sequences, about 25% were seen once, and the ten largest hold 0.65% to 0.75%. A further study also used this sample, focusing on T cells of mothers and their children.

The sequencing sample was made of blood. The receptors come from a girl between 2 and 10 years old in good health.

The CDR3 loop is CASSQEERTAFF. DNA for the CDR3: TGTGCCAGCAGCCAAGAAGAGCGCACAGCTTTCTTT. The rearrangement links TRBV4-2 to TRBJ1-1; D gene unclear. V dropped 0 bases and J dropped 10 bases, with 9 bases sitting between them. The germline gives CDR1 LGHNA, CDR2 YNFKEQ. The CDR3 contains 12 residues.

The genes are TRBV20-1 and TRBJ1-1; the D gene is possibly TRBD1 (6 bases). Germline CDR1 DFQATT, CDR2 SNEGSKA (reference sequence). V lost 3 bases and J 4 bases, leaving 15 bases between the germline ends. This CDR3 has 14 amino acids. CDR3 loop: CSARGAGSSTEAFF. The CDR3 region has the DNA TGCAGTGCTAGGGGGGCAGGGTCGAGCACTGAAGCTTTCTTT.

The rearrangement uses TRBV11-2 and TRBJ2-5; 11 positions match TRBD2. The CDR3 has 16 amino acids. In germline, CDR1 is SGHAT, CDR2 FQNNGV. Trimming removed 3 bases from V and 2 bases from J; junction bases left unmatched: 5. CDR3 DNA sequence: TGTGCCAGCAGCTTCGTAGCGGGAGGGGGGCAAGAGACCCAGTACTTC. Residues: CASSFVAGGGQETQYF.

This chain uses TRBV5-5 with TRBJ2-6; tentative D call: TRBD1 (5 bases). The CDR3 runs 19 residues. V lost 4 bases and J lost 1, with 21 bases in between. Germline assignment: CDR1 SGHKS and CDR2 YYEKEE (reference sequence). CDR3 sequence reads: CASSVALLARGSGANVLTF. As DNA, the CDR3 is TGTGCCAGCAGCGTCGCCCTTCTTGCAAGGGGATCTGGGGCCAACGTCCTGACTTTC.

This clonotype was observed a few times. The chain links TRBV5-1 to TRBJ2-7; TRBD1 agrees at 9 bases. The CDR3 sequence is 15 residues long. Germline-derived CDR1 and CDR2 are SGHRS and YFSETQ. V lost 0 bases and J lost 5; bases outside the gene matches: 6. The CDR3 sequence is CASSLDEQGADEQYF. As DNA, the CDR3 is TGCGCCAGCAGCTTGGATGAACAGGGGGCCGACGAGCAGTACTTC. Supplemented by reference TRBV5-1 and TRBJ2-7, the full variable domain reads KAGVTQTPRYLIKTRGQQVTLSCSPISGHRSVSWYQQTPGQGLQFLFEYFSETQRNKGNFPGRFSGRQFSNSRSEMNVSTLELGDSALYLCASSLDEQGADEQYFGPGTRLTVT.

This clonotype occurred a few times. The chain uses TRBV10-3 and TRBJ1-2, with TRBD1 identical over 8 bases. The CDR3 covers 13 residues. The trim removed 7 bases at V and 7 bases at J, leaving 8 bases unmatched. Germline V gene sequence: CDR1 ENHRY, CDR2 SYGVKD. CDR3 sequence (DNA): TGTGCCATCATGATGGCAGGGGGCGGTGGCTACACCTTC. Protein product: CAIMMAGGGGYTF.

The rearrangement links TRBV25-1 to TRBJ1-4, with D hard to call. V was cut by 8 bases and J by 0 bases, with 13 bases left in between. The CDR3 is 15 residues long. CDR1 and CDR2 (germline): MGHDK, SYGVNS. CDR3 in DNA: TGTGCCAGCGCCCGGTCCGGGGCAACTAATGAAAAACTGTTTTTT. Translating it yields CASARSGATNEKLFF.

This clonotype was seen many times. The chain carries TRBV20-1 and TRBJ1-1, with D possibly matching TRBD1 (5 bases). The CDR3 totals 12 residues. Between the trimmed V and J ends, which lost 5 bases and 1 base, there was a span of 8 bases. Germline CDR1 DFQATT, CDR2 SNEGSKA (reference sequence). This CDR3 reads CSAFQGNTEAFF. The DNA of the CDR3 is TGCAGTGCTTTTCAGGGGAACACTGAAGCTTTCTTT.

V is TRBV27 and J is TRBJ2-5, with 11 nucleotides matching TRBD2. The J call is in doubt because the DNA end fits TRBJ2-7 better. CDR3 size: 16 residues. Germline-derived CDR1 and CDR2 are MNHEY and SMNVEV (reference sequence). The CDR3: CASSFSAGTSGYEQYF. CDR3 coding DNA: TGTGCCAGCAGTTTCTCGGCGGGGACTAGCGGATACGAGCAGTACTTC.

This rearrangement joins TRBV9 to TRBJ2-4; 10 bases are a match to TRBD1. The junction had 0 bases not matched to a gene; V was cut back by 0 bases and J by 9 bases. Germline V gene data show CDR1 as SGDLS and CDR2 as YYNGEE. The CDR3 has 13 residues. Here the CDR3 DNA reads TGTGCCAGCAGCGTAGGGACAGGGGGCATTCAGTACTTC. Its protein is CASSVGTGGIQYF.

The chain has TRBV15 and TRBJ2-5; 9 positions agree with TRBD1. With the DNA end fitting TRBJ2-1 better, the J assignment may be wrong. Germline CDR1 LNHNV, CDR2 YYDKDF (reference sequence). The length of the CDR3 is 16 residues. CDR3 sequence: CATRMAQGADLGEQFF. Written as DNA, the CDR3 is TGTGCCACCAGAATGGCACAGGGGGCAGATTTGGGGGAGCAGTTCTTC.

This chain connects TRBV3-1 to TRBJ1-4, with D perhaps TRBD1 (5 bases). This CDR3 comprises 12 residues. The germline V and J ends were trimmed by 5 bases and 7 bases, with 8 bases remaining between them. Per the germline V gene, CDR1 is LGHDT and CDR2 is YNNKEL (reference sequence). The DNA for the CDR3 is TGTGCCAGCAGCGTTGGGACTGAAAAACTGTTTTTT. Amino acid sequence: CASSVGTEKLFF.

The chain uses TRBV20-1 and TRBJ1-2; tentatively, D is TRBD1 (5 bases). V was cut by 3 bases and J by 7 bases, with 18 bases left in between. Germline values: CDR1 DFQATT, CDR2 SNEGSKA (reference sequence). The CDR3 consists of 14 residues. CDR3 loop: CSARLGGYTGGYTF. The CDR3 coding sequence is TGCAGTGCTAGGTTGGGGGGGTATACGGGTGGCTACACCTTC.

The gene calls are TRBV7-2 and TRBJ1-1, with a tentative D call TRBD1 (6 bases). Germline lookup yields CDR1 SGHTA and CDR2 FQGNSA. This CDR3 contains 13 residues. Trimming stripped 0 bases from V and 10 bases from J, with 12 bases between. The CDR3 sequence: CASSLAEGGGAFF. The CDR3 DNA follows: TGTGCCAGCAGCTTAGCGGAGGGGGGAGGAGCTTTCTTT.

This clonotype was seen more than once but under ten times. The chain carries TRBV7-8 and TRBJ2-1; D uncertain. The J call may not be correct, given that the DNA end is closer to TRBJ2-7. CDR1 is SGHVS and CDR2 is FQNEAQ in the germline V gene. This CDR3 has 15 amino acids. CDR3 nucleotides: TGTGCCAGCAGCTTACTTCTAGGGCAGCAATACGAGCAGTACTTC. It is translated as CASSLLLGQQYEQYF.

The table lists this clonotype with a few counts. V and J are TRBV19 and TRBJ2-2, with TRBD1 as a possible D gene (5 bases). The CDR3 totals 14 residues. The germline CDR1 and CDR2 sequences are LNHDA and SQIVND (reference sequence). Trimming left V 3 bases short and J 0 bases short, with 5 bases between. CDR3 amino acids: CASSMDTNTGELFF. The DNA of the CDR3 is TGTGCCAGTAGTATGGACACGAACACCGGGGAGCTGTTTTTT.

This clonotype was counted a few times. The chain has TRBV6-5 and TRBJ1-1, with D maybe TRBD1 (5 bases). The CDR3 has 14 residues. Looked up from germline, CDR1 is MNHEY and CDR2 is SVGAGI. Trimming removed 5 bases from V and 5 bases from J, with 15 bases in between. CDR3 residues: CASSPSGRLTEAFF. The CDR3 coding sequence is TGTGCCAGCAGTCCCTCAGGGCGGTTAACTGAAGCTTTCTTT.

This clonotype was recorded a few times. The rearrangement uses TRBV25-1 and TRBJ1-6, with TRBD1 matching 9 bases. CDR3 length: 18 residues. V dropped 1 base and J dropped 13; count of bases not matched to a gene: 17. CDR1 is MGHDK and CDR2 is SYGVNS in the germline V gene. The CDR3: CASSEFFFSGTGKNPLHF. CDR3 DNA: TGTGCCAGCAGTGAATTTTTTTTTTCCGGGACAGGGAAAAATCCCCTCCACTTT.